The rows below give T cell receptor beta chains drawn from one sample of a study of blood T cell repertoires in COVID-19. The repertoire was sequenced with immunoSEQ multiplex PCR; TCRdb's copy has only in-frame clones and lacks some. The sample has around 140,000 clones, 70% to 90% seen once; the top ten hold about 2.8%. The sample was peripheral blood. The receptor set was obtained from a human donor with acute or convalescent COVID-19. The donor label of this sample is uncertain. Each CDR3 is given with its conserved first and last residue. The order of the fields is clone size, J gene, D gene, V gene, CDR3 protein, CDR3 DNA. The D gene is left open where the match is weak. Rows may omit the clone size; those that give it use once, few, many or a size class.

clone size: NA; J gene: TRBJ2-7; D gene: NA; V gene: TRBV30; CDR3 protein: CALEAQGGSYEQYF; CDR3 DNA: TGTGCCTTGGAAGCCCAGGGGGGATCCTACGAGCAGTACTTC
clone size: NA; J gene: TRBJ2-3; D gene: NA; V gene: TRBV20-1; CDR3 protein: CSASLGGTDTQYF; CDR3 DNA: TGCAGTGCTAGTCTAGGGGGCACAGATACGCAGTATTTT
clone size: NA; J gene: TRBJ1-2; D gene: TRBD1; V gene: TRBV6-5; CDR3 protein: CASSYSDRRPYGYTF; CDR3 DNA: TGTGCCAGCAGTTACTCGGACAGGCGTCCCTATGGCTACACCTTC
clone size: few; J gene: TRBJ2-7; D gene: TRBD2; V gene: TRBV13; CDR3 protein: CATRHTGGGGSEQYF; CDR3 DNA: TGTGCCACCAGACACACGGGCGGGGGGGGATCGGAGCAGTACTTC
clone size: NA; J gene: TRBJ1-2; D gene: TRBD1; V gene: TRBV19; CDR3 protein: CASSILPGTGENGYTF; CDR3 DNA: TGTGCCAGTAGTATCCTCCCCGGGACAGGGGAGAATGGCTACACCTTC
clone size: NA; J gene: TRBJ2-4; D gene: TRBD1; V gene: TRBV7-2; CDR3 protein: CASSSHTGGVKNIQYF; CDR3 DNA: TGTGCCAGCAGCTCCCACACAGGGGGCGTCAAAAACATTCAGTACTTC
clone size: NA; J gene: TRBJ2-5; D gene: NA; V gene: TRBV6-2/TRBV6-3; CDR3 protein: CASSLLGSFQETQYF; CDR3 DNA: TGTGCCAGCAGCCTCCTAGGGAGCTTCCAAGAGACCCAGTACTTC
clone size: once; J gene: TRBJ2-3; D gene: NA; V gene: TRBV5-6; CDR3 protein: CASSLAGARDTQYF; CDR3 DNA: TGTGCCAGCAGCTTGGCAGGGGCGCGAGATACGCAGTATTTT
clone size: NA; J gene: TRBJ1-3; D gene: TRBD1; V gene: TRBV7-2; CDR3 protein: CASKRDRGSSGNTIYF; CDR3 DNA: TGTGCCAGCAAACGCGACAGGGGATCCTCTGGAAACACCATATATTTT
clone size: NA; J gene: TRBJ2-5; D gene: NA; V gene: TRBV19; CDR3 protein: CASSLQVAETQYF; CDR3 DNA: TGTGCCAGTAGTTTACAGGTCGCGGAGACCCAGTACTTC
clone size: NA; J gene: TRBJ1-1; D gene: TRBD1; V gene: TRBV5-6; CDR3 protein: CASSLQGAFLWAEAFF; CDR3 DNA: TGTGCCAGCAGCCTTCAGGGGGCTTTTTTATGGGCTGAAGCTTTCTTT
clone size: NA; J gene: TRBJ1-2; D gene: NA; V gene: TRBV5-5; CDR3 protein: CASSLGPEGYGYTF; CDR3 DNA: TGTGCCAGCAGCTTGGGACCCGAGGGCTATGGCTACACCTTC
clone size: NA; J gene: TRBJ1-3; D gene: TRBD1; V gene: TRBV4-2; CDR3 protein: CASSWGQGAGNTIYF; CDR3 DNA: TGTGCCAGCAGTTGGGGACAGGGGGCTGGAAACACCATATATTTT
clone size: NA; J gene: TRBJ2-7; D gene: TRBD1; V gene: TRBV11-2; CDR3 protein: CASSLGTGPYEQYF; CDR3 DNA: TGTGCCAGCAGCTTAGGGACAGGCCCATACGAGCAGTACTTC
clone size: NA; J gene: TRBJ1-2; D gene: NA; V gene: TRBV9; CDR3 protein: CASSVGNVVRNYGYTF; CDR3 DNA: TGTGCCAGCAGCGTAGGAAACGTAGTCCGCAACTATGGCTACACCTTC
clone size: few; J gene: TRBJ1-2; D gene: NA; V gene: TRBV11-2; CDR3 protein: CASSFAGTYGYTF; CDR3 DNA: TGTGCCAGCAGCTTCGCTGGGACTTATGGCTACACCTTC
clone size: NA; J gene: TRBJ2-3; D gene: NA; V gene: TRBV2; CDR3 protein: CASSEVGRGTGSTDTQYF; CDR3 DNA: TGTGCCAGCAGTGAAGTTGGGAGGGGGACAGGTAGCACAGATACGCAGTATTTT
clone size: NA; J gene: TRBJ2-7; D gene: TRBD1; V gene: TRBV19; CDR3 protein: CASATGTGGREQYF; CDR3 DNA: TGTGCCAGTGCAACCGGGACAGGGGGTCGGGAGCAGTACTTC
clone size: NA; J gene: TRBJ1-5; D gene: TRBD1; V gene: TRBV5-1; CDR3 protein: CASSLGTAINQPQHF; CDR3 DNA: TGCGCCAGCAGCTTAGGGACAGCTATTAATCAGCCCCAGCATTTT
clone size: NA; J gene: TRBJ2-3; D gene: TRBD1; V gene: TRBV19; CDR3 protein: CASSSGTGGVADTQYF; CDR3 DNA: TGTGCCAGTAGTTCAGGGACAGGGGGCGTCGCAGATACGCAGTATTTT
clone size: NA; J gene: TRBJ2-5; D gene: NA; V gene: TRBV10-3; CDR3 protein: CAITPEKQETQYF; CDR3 DNA: TGTGCCATCACCCCGGAGAAACAAGAGACCCAGTACTTC
clone size: NA; J gene: TRBJ1-5; D gene: NA; V gene: TRBV19; CDR3 protein: CASQGGYQPQHF; CDR3 DNA: TGTGCCAGCCAGGGAGGGTATCAGCCCCAGCATTTT
clone size: once; J gene: TRBJ1-1; D gene: TRBD1; V gene: TRBV18; CDR3 protein: CASSPRYRGDTEAFF; CDR3 DNA: TGTGCCAGCTCACCTCGCTACAGGGGGGACACTGAAGCTTTCTTT
clone size: NA; J gene: TRBJ1-2; D gene: NA; V gene: TRBV6-6; CDR3 protein: CASSYVGSRRGNGYTF; CDR3 DNA: TGTGCCAGCAGTTACGTCGGGTCAAGGCGAGGCAATGGCTACACCTTC
clone size: NA; J gene: TRBJ1-1; D gene: NA; V gene: TRBV6-4; CDR3 protein: CASSLRENTEAFF; CDR3 DNA: TGTGCCAGCAGCCTCCGAGAAAACACTGAAGCTTTCTTT
clone size: NA; J gene: TRBJ1-1; D gene: TRBD1; V gene: TRBV27; CDR3 protein: CASSSLTGGIGNTEAFF; CDR3 DNA: TGTGCCAGCAGTTCCCTAACAGGGGGCATTGGGAACACTGAAGCTTTCTTT
clone size: once; J gene: TRBJ1-6; D gene: NA; V gene: TRBV19; CDR3 protein: CASSRYNSPLHF; CDR3 DNA: TGTGCCAGTAGTCGGTATAATTCACCCCTCCACTTT
clone size: NA; J gene: TRBJ2-5; D gene: NA; V gene: TRBV2; CDR3 protein: CASNPGRGGLQTQYF; CDR3 DNA: TGTGCCAGCAATCCGGGGAGGGGGGGCCTACAGACCCAGTACTTC
clone size: NA; J gene: TRBJ1-6; D gene: NA; V gene: TRBV19; CDR3 protein: CASSPWGQTDSPLHF; CDR3 DNA: TGTGCCAGTAGTCCTTGGGGGCAGACCGATTCACCCCTCCACTTT
clone size: NA; J gene: TRBJ2-3; D gene: TRBD2; V gene: TRBV28; CDR3 protein: CASTLLSGGALGDTQYF; CDR3 DNA: TGTGCCAGCACCTTGCTGAGCGGGGGGGCTCTTGGGGATACGCAGTATTTT
clone size: NA; J gene: TRBJ2-3; D gene: NA; V gene: TRBV12-3/TRBV12-4; CDR3 protein: CASSFLGTDTQYF; CDR3 DNA: TGTGCCAGCAGTTTCCTAGGTACAGATACGCAGTATTTT
clone size: once; J gene: TRBJ1-6; D gene: NA; V gene: TRBV3-1/TRBV3-2; CDR3 protein: CASSQNREGGSPLHF; CDR3 DNA: TGTGCCAGCAGCCAAAACAGGGAGGGAGGGTCACCCCTCCACTTT
clone size: NA; J gene: TRBJ1-2; D gene: TRBD1; V gene: TRBV27; CDR3 protein: CASSNTRRGRGYGYTF; CDR3 DNA: TGTGCCAGCAGCAATACCCGCAGGGGGCGCGGCTATGGCTACACCTTC
clone size: NA; J gene: TRBJ2-1; D gene: NA; V gene: TRBV24-1; CDR3 protein: CATSDPATVGGRNEQFF; CDR3 DNA: TGTGCCACCAGTGATCCAGCTACGGTCGGAGGTAGGAATGAGCAGTTCTTC
clone size: NA; J gene: TRBJ1-1; D gene: TRBD1; V gene: TRBV19; CDR3 protein: CASSGDRANTEAFF; CDR3 DNA: TGTGCCAGTTCCGGGGACAGGGCCAACACTGAAGCTTTCTTT
clone size: NA; J gene: TRBJ2-4; D gene: NA; V gene: TRBV28; CDR3 protein: CASSPPAGSGAKNIQYF; CDR3 DNA: TGTGCCAGCAGTCCCCCGGCGGGCTCGGGGGCCAAAAACATTCAGTACTTC
clone size: NA; J gene: TRBJ2-7; D gene: NA; V gene: TRBV27; CDR3 protein: CASSLRDNYYEQYF; CDR3 DNA: TGTGCCAGCAGTCTACGGGACAACTACTACGAGCAGTACTTC
clone size: NA; J gene: TRBJ1-1; D gene: NA; V gene: TRBV7-9; CDR3 protein: CASSLMSGNTEAFF; CDR3 DNA: TGTGCCAGCAGCTTAATGTCCGGGAACACTGAAGCTTTCTTT
clone size: NA; J gene: TRBJ1-2; D gene: TRBD1; V gene: TRBV6-5; CDR3 protein: CASSYLDRFYGYTF; CDR3 DNA: TGTGCCAGCAGTTACTTGGACAGGTTTTATGGCTACACCTTC
clone size: once; J gene: TRBJ2-2; D gene: TRBD2; V gene: TRBV29-1; CDR3 protein: CSVERERNTGELFF; CDR3 DNA: TGCAGCGTTGAGCGGGAGCGGAACACCGGGGAGCTGTTTTTT
clone size: NA; J gene: TRBJ1-2; D gene: TRBD1; V gene: TRBV2; CDR3 protein: CASSAQGARSGGYTF; CDR3 DNA: TGTGCCAGCAGTGCCCAGGGGGCACGTTCTGGTGGCTACACCTTC
clone size: NA; J gene: TRBJ1-2; D gene: TRBD1; V gene: TRBV6-1; CDR3 protein: CASSDGGQGAYGYTF; CDR3 DNA: TGTGCCAGCAGTGATGGGGGACAGGGGGCATATGGCTACACCTTC
clone size: medium-sized; J gene: TRBJ1-5; D gene: NA; V gene: TRBV10-2; CDR3 protein: CASSESPGNSNQPQHF; CDR3 DNA: TGCGCCAGCAGTGAATCCCCAGGGAATAGCAATCAGCCCCAGCATTTT
clone size: NA; J gene: TRBJ1-1; D gene: TRBD1; V gene: TRBV10-3; CDR3 protein: CAISTRNRRTGNLMNTEAFF; CDR3 DNA: TGTGCCATCAGTACCAGGAACAGGAGGACAGGGAACCTCATGAACACTGAAGCTTTCTTT
clone size: NA; J gene: TRBJ2-7; D gene: TRBD1; V gene: TRBV7-2; CDR3 protein: CASSLVGTESYEQYF; CDR3 DNA: TGTGCCAGCAGCTTAGTTGGGACAGAGTCCTACGAGCAGTACTTC
clone size: NA; J gene: TRBJ1-2; D gene: NA; V gene: TRBV28; CDR3 protein: CASSPAGFGYTF; CDR3 DNA: TGTGCCAGCAGTCCGGCGGGTTTTGGCTACACCTTC
clone size: once; J gene: TRBJ1-3; D gene: NA; V gene: TRBV1; CDR3 protein: CTSSLDRDSGNTIYF; CDR3 DNA: TGCACCAGCAGCTTAGACAGGGACTCTGGAAACACCATATATTTT
clone size: few; J gene: TRBJ1-2; D gene: NA; V gene: TRBV5-6; CDR3 protein: CASSLAGASIGYTF; CDR3 DNA: TGTGCCAGCAGCTTGGCAGGGGCATCCATAGGCTACACCTTC
clone size: NA; J gene: TRBJ2-5; D gene: TRBD1; V gene: TRBV7-9; CDR3 protein: CASSSGTGGLETQYF; CDR3 DNA: TGTGCCAGCAGCTCCGGGACAGGGGGCCTGGAGACCCAGTACTTC
clone size: NA; J gene: TRBJ2-3; D gene: NA; V gene: TRBV13; CDR3 protein: CASSSSLVLPTDTQYF; CDR3 DNA: TGTGCCAGCAGCTCTTCCCTAGTTTTGCCCACAGATACGCAGTATTTT
clone size: NA; J gene: TRBJ1-2; D gene: TRBD1; V gene: TRBV7-9; CDR3 protein: CASSPRDRGPSGYGYTF; CDR3 DNA: TGTGCCAGCAGCCCGCGGGACAGGGGCCCCTCCGGCTATGGCTACACCTTC
clone size: NA; J gene: TRBJ2-1; D gene: NA; V gene: TRBV20-1; CDR3 protein: CSASTGNEQFF; CDR3 DNA: TGCAGTGCTAGTACAGGGAATGAGCAGTTCTTC
clone size: NA; J gene: TRBJ2-7; D gene: NA; V gene: TRBV19; CDR3 protein: CASSSAVSYEQYF; CDR3 DNA: TGTGCCAGTAGTTCTGCGGTCTCCTACGAGCAGTACTTC
clone size: once; J gene: TRBJ2-4; D gene: NA; V gene: TRBV10-3; CDR3 protein: CAISKDSPSKNIQYF; CDR3 DNA: TGTGCCATCAGTAAGGACAGCCCCTCCAAAAACATTCAGTACTTC
clone size: NA; J gene: TRBJ2-5; D gene: NA; V gene: TRBV15; CDR3 protein: CATSRDMGAGETQYF; CDR3 DNA: TGTGCCACCAGCAGAGATATGGGGGCGGGAGAGACCCAGTACTTC